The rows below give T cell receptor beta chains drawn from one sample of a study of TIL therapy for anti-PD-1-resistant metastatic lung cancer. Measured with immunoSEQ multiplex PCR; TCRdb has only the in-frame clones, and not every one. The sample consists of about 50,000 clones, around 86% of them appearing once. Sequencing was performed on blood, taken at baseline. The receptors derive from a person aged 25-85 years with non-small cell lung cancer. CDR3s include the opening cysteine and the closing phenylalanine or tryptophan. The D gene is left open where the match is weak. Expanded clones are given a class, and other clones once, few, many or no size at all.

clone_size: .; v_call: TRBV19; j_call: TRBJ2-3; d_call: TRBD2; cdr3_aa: CASSIGGSGTSDTQYF; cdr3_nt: TGTGCCAGTAGTATAGGAGGAAGCGGGACGTCAGATACGCAGTATTTT
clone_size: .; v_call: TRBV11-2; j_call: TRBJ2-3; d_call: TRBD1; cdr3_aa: CASSPDRGSGDTQYF; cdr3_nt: TGTGCCAGCAGCCCCGACAGGGGTTCTGGAGATACGCAGTATTTT
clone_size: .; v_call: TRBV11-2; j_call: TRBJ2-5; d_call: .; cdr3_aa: CASSLGVGGGTETQYF; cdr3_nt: TGTGCCAGCAGCTTAGGCGTGGGAGGGGGGACAGAGACCCAGTACTTC
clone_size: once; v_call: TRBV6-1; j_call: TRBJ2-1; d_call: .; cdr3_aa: CASSEALSREQFF; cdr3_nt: TGTGCCAGCAGTGAAGCCCTCTCACGTGAGCAGTTCTTC
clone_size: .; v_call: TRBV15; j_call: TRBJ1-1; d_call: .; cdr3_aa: CATSITRTTEAFF; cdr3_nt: TGTGCCACCAGCATTACCCGGACAACTGAAGCTTTCTTT
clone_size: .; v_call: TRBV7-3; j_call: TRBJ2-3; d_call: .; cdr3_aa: CASSFLTESDTQYF; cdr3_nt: TGTGCCAGCAGCTTCTTGACAGAATCTGATACGCAGTATTTT
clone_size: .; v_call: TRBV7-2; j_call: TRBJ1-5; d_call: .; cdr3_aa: CASSLESGVLGQPQHF; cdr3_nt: TGTGCCAGCAGCTTAGAGTCCGGGGTTTTGGGTCAGCCCCAGCATTTT
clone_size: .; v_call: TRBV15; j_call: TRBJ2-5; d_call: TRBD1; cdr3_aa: CATSRQGRETQYF; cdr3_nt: TGTGCCACCAGCCGACAGGGGCGGGAGACCCAGTACTTC
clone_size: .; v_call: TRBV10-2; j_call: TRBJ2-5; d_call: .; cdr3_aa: CASRDGTQDQETQYF; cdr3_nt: TGCGCCAGCAGGGACGGGACCCAGGACCAAGAGACCCAGTACTTC
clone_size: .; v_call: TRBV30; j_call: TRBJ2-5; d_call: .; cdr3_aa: CAWSDVGGHGETQYF; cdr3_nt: TGTGCCTGGAGTGACGTTGGAGGCCACGGGGAGACCCAGTACTTC
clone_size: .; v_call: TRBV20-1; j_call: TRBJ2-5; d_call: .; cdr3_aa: CSASEETQYF; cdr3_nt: TGCAGTGCTAGCGAGGAGACCCAGTACTTC
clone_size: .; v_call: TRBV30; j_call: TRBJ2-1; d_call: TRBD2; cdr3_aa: CAWSWQGGNEQFF; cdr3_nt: TGTGCCTGGAGTTGGCAGGGAGGGAATGAGCAGTTCTTC
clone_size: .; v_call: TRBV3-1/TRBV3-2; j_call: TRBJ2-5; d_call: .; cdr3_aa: CASSRATGLGETQYF; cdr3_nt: TGTGCCAGCAGCCGCGCGACAGGACTTGGGGAGACCCAGTACTTC
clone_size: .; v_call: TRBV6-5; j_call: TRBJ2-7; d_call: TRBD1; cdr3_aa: CVSGTGVLEQYF; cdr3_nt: TGTGTTTCCGGGACAGGGGTTCTCGAGCAGTACTTC
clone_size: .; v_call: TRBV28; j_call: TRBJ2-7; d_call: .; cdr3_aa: CASTPPRVSYEQYF; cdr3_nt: TGTGCCAGCACACCCCCCAGGGTCTCATACGAGCAGTACTTC
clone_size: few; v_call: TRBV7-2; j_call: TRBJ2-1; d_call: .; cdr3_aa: CASSLAWAGLNEQFF; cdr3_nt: TGTGCCAGCAGCTTAGCTTGGGCAGGGCTAAATGAGCAGTTCTTC
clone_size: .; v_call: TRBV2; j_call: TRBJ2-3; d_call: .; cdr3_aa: CASRKVSGSTDTQYF; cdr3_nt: TGTGCCAGCAGGAAGGTTAGCGGAAGCACAGATACGCAGTATTTT
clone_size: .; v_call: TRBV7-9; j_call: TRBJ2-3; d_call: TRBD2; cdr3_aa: CASSPRLADSTDTQYF; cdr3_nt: TGTGCCAGCAGCCCTAGACTAGCAGATAGCACAGATACGCAGTATTTT
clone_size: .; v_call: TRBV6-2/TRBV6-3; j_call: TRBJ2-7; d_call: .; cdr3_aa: CASSYSAYEQYF; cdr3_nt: TGTGCCAGCAGTTACTCGGCCTACGAGCAGTACTTC
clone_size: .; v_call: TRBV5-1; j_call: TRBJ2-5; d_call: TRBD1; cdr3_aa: CASSLGAGGYQETQYF; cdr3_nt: TGCGCCAGCAGCTTGGGGGCAGGGGGATACCAAGAGACCCAGTACTTC
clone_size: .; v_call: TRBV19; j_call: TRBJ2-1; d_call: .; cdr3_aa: CASSILGGGGNEQFF; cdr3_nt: TGTGCCAGTAGTATCTTGGGCGGAGGGGGCAATGAGCAGTTCTTC
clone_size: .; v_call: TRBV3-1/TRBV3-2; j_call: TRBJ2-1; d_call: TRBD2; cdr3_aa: CASSPTSGVGGEQFF; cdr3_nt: TGTGCCAGCAGCCCTACTAGCGGTGTTGGCGGTGAGCAGTTCTTC
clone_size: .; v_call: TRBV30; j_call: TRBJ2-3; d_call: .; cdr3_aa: CAWSVLTGGTDTQYF; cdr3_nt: TGTGCCTGGAGTGTACTAACGGGAGGCACAGATACGCAGTATTTT
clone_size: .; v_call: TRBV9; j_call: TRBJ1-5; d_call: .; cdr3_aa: CASSVGLASNQPQHF; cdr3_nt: TGTGCCAGCAGCGTAGGCCTAGCTAGCAATCAGCCCCAGCATTTT
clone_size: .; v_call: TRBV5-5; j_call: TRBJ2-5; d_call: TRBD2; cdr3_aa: CASNNWGLAVQETQYF; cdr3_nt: TGTGCCAGCAACAACTGGGGTCTAGCGGTACAAGAGACCCAGTACTTC
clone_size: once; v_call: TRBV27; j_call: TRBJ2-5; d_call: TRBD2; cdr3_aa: CASSWGRPSGRETQYF; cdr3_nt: TGTGCCAGCAGCTGGGGCCGACCTAGCGGGAGAGAGACCCAGTACTTC
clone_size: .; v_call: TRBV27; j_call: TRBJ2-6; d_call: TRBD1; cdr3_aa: CASSETGAGANVLTF; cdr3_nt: TGTGCCAGCAGTGAGACAGGGGCCGGGGCCAACGTCCTGACTTTC
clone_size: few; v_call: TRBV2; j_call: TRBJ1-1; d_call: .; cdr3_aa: CASRPGLPEAFF; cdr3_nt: TGTGCCAGCAGGCCCGGACTCCCTGAAGCTTTCTTT
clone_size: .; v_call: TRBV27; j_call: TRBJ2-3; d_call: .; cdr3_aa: CAILGTDTQYF; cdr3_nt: TGTGCCATCCTGGGCACAGATACGCAGTATTTT
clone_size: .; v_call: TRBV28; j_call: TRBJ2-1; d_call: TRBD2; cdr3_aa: CASSPLAGSSYNEQFF; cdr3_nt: TGTGCCAGCAGTCCACTAGCGGGAAGCTCCTACAATGAGCAGTTCTTC
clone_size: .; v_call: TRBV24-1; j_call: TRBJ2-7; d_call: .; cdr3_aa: CATSDWATGEQYF; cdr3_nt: TGTGCCACCAGTGACTGGGCCACCGGCGAGCAGTACTTC
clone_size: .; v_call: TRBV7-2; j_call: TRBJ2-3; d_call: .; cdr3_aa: CATAVWPADTQYF; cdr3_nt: TGTGCCACCGCCGTTTGGCCGGCAGATACGCAGTATTTT